Reported below is one TCR beta chain. The data stem from a study of shared clonotypes between healthy human individuals. Study at large: A donor's plate count was three for CD4 naive and three for CD4 memory; CD8 naive had two and CD8 memory one.

Using immunoSEQ multiplex PCR, the repertoire was profiled, and TCRdb retains in-frame clones only, with some absent. Among 640,000 or so clones, around 72% were seen once, and the ten largest hold under 2%. The CDR3 is 13 residues long. The TCR sequence derives from a woman under 40 in good health. The chain links TRBV7-5 to TRBJ1-4; the table assigns TRBD1, which was not confirmed against the DNA. TRBV7-5 is annotated as a pseudogene. Sequencing was done on a sample of memory CD4+ T cells sorted from blood. Subset meaning: CD45RA-negative fraction. Here the CDR3 DNA reads TGTGTCAGAAGCTGGACAGGAAATGAAAAACTGTTTTTT. Amino acid sequence: CVRSWTGNEKLFF.